This TCR beta chain emerged from a study of T-cell reconstitution after alpha-beta-depleted transplantation in children (dated by TCRdb to the mid-2010s). Broadly, across the study: T-cell immune reconstitution after TCRalphabeta/CD19-depleted allogeneic hematopoietic cell transplantation in children was quantitatively tracked in the study by means of TCR repertoire profiling.

Libraries were constructed by PCR. TCRdb lists the instrument as Illumina HiSeq 2500. To normalize quantification of the TCRbeta repertoire, the TCR libraries were built with molecular barcoding that relied on unique molecular identifiers. The raw public reads went through TCRdb reprocessing: fastp at Q25, MiXCR clone calling, in-frame beta chains kept. Identical CDR3 protein sequences are pooled into one entry, listed with their most common genes and DNA. The sample contains hundreds of thousands of distinct CDR3 sequences, around 13% of them found a single time. 0.79% of the sample comes from the top ten. This clonotype has just a few counts. No antigen is known for it. Within one base of it there is no much larger clone, and no base qualities were kept. The study at large found these results: Over the following months the frequencies of hyperexpanded clones went down, and after one year T-cell counts and TCRbeta diversity were mostly credited to newly produced T cells. The apparently early recovery of alphabetaT-cell counts about two months after transplant reportedly depended on only several hundred rapidly expanded clones that came from non-depleted graft cells. In some patients, the high TCRbeta diversity seen at day 60 was put down to recipient T cells and intrathymic progenitors that had survived conditioning.

The sample's treatment or condition, from its label and the paper: allogeneic hematopoietic cell transplantation with graft depleted of TCRalphabeta T cells and CD19 B cells. The children who served as transplant recipients had been given grafts of TCRalphabeta/CD19-depleted allogeneic hematopoietic cells. CDR1 and CDR2, per the germline V gene, are KGHSH and LQKENI. The CDR3 covers 15 residues, taking in both the cysteine and the phenylalanine. Solely the CDR3 DNA is kept, with 45 bases framed from the first base. The junction shows trimming of 3 bases on V and 0 bases on J, plus 8 bases between the germline ends.

Rearrangement joined TRBV18 to TRBJ1-4; the D gene is not confidently resolved. This sequence originates from a girl aged 2 to 10 with congenital amegakaryocytic thrombocytopenia, due to receive a stem cell transplant. The sample consisted of PBMCs, taken before TCRalphabeta/CD19-depleted stem cell transplant. The CDR3 reads CASSPFISTNEKLFF. In nucleotide form, the sequence is TGTGCCAGCTCACCGTTCATCTCAACTAATGAAAAACTGTTTTTT.